A selection of T cell receptor beta chains follows, all from one sample in a study of blood T cell repertoires in COVID-19. TCRdb's copy holds only in-frame clones and misses some; the assay was immunoSEQ multiplex PCR. The repertoire consists of over 20,000 clones, with over 90% occurring once and the leading ten covering around 2%. Material for sequencing was peripheral blood. These TCRs come from a human donor in a cohort sampled during active COVID-19. Each CDR3 is given with its conserved first and last residue. A D gene is named only where the DNA matches it firmly. For some rows the clone size is stated as once, few or many, or as a class when expanded; others skip it.

abundance | j_gene | v_gene | d_gene | CDR3aa | CDR3nt
. | TRBJ2-1 | TRBV3-1/TRBV3-2 | TRBD2 | CASSRNLLGTSNEQFF | TGTGCCAGCAGCCGAAACCTCCTCGGGACTAGCAATGAGCAGTTCTTC
. | TRBJ2-2 | TRBV5-4 | . | CASSRGAEGTGELFF | TGTGCCAGCAGTCGGGGGGCGGAGGGTACCGGGGAGCTGTTTTTT
. | TRBJ1-5 | TRBV27 | TRBD1 | CASSGPGQGAGQPQHF | TGTGCCAGCAGTGGGCCGGGACAGGGGGCAGGGCAGCCCCAGCATTTT
. | TRBJ2-5 | TRBV5-1 | TRBD2 | CASRTSVQETQYF | TGCGCCAGCAGGACTAGCGTCCAAGAGACCCAGTACTTC
once | TRBJ1-5 | TRBV29-1 | TRBD1 | CSVAGGGQPQHF | TGCAGCGTCGCAGGGGGCGGGCAGCCCCAGCATTTT
. | TRBJ2-3 | TRBV7-8 | TRBD2 | CASSLDRTSGRASDTQYF | TGTGCCAGCAGCTTGGATAGGACTAGCGGGAGGGCCAGCGATACGCAGTATTTT
. | TRBJ1-1 | TRBV12-3/TRBV12-4 | TRBD1 | CASSSGQGDEAFF | TGTGCCAGCAGTTCCGGACAGGGGGATGAAGCTTTCTTT
once | TRBJ2-7 | TRBV4-1 | . | CASSQAIQALYEQYF | TGCGCCAGCAGCCAAGCAATTCAGGCCCTCTACGAGCAGTACTTC
. | TRBJ2-7 | TRBV29-1 | TRBD2 | CSVEELAGPKKYF | TGCAGCGTTGAAGAGCTAGCGGGTCCTAAAAAGTACTTC
. | TRBJ2-2 | TRBV6-6 | TRBD2 | CASSYLSGRAPGELFF | TGTGCCAGCAGTTACTTGAGCGGGAGGGCCCCCGGGGAGCTGTTTTTT
. | TRBJ1-1 | TRBV30 | . | CAGQMNTEAFF | TGTGCCGGACAGATGAACACTGAAGCTTTCTTT
. | TRBJ1-2 | TRBV19 | . | CASSIFSGDGYTF | TGTGCCAGTAGTATTTTTAGTGGAGATGGCTACACCTTC
. | TRBJ2-3 | TRBV11-2 | . | CASSLMVLRNTQYF | TGTGCCAGCAGCTTAATGGTTTTGAGGAATACGCAGTATTTT
. | TRBJ1-4 | TRBV6-5 | TRBD1 | CASSRTGFPNEKLFF | TGTGCCAGCAGCAGGACAGGGTTCCCTAATGAAAAACTGTTTTTT
once | TRBJ1-6 | TRBV11-3 | . | CASSLDGSYNSPLHF | TGTGCCAGCAGCTTAGACGGTTCCTATAATTCACCCCTCCACTTT
. | TRBJ2-7 | TRBV11-1 | TRBD1 | CASSLGTVPAVEQYF | TGTGCCAGCAGCCTCGGGACAGTCCCCGCTGTCGAGCAGTACTTC
. | TRBJ2-3 | TRBV11-3 | . | CASSFRAGGTDTQYF | TGTGCCAGCAGCTTTCGGGCCGGGGGCACAGATACGCAGTATTTT